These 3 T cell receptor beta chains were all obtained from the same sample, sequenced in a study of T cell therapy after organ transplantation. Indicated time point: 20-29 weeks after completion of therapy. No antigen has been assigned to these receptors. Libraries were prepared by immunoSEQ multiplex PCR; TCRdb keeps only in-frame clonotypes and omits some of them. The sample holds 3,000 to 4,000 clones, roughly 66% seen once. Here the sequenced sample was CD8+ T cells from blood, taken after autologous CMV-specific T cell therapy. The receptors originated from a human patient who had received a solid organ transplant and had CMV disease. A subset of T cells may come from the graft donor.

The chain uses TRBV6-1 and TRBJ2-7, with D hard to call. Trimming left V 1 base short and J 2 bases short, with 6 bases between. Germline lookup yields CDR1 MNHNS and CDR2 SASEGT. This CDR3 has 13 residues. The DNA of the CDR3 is TGTGCCAGCAGTGAAGGACAAGCCTACGAGCAGTACTTC. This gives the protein CASSEGQAYEQYF.

For the CDR3, the DNA is TGTGCCAGCAGCCCACGGACTAGCGGAGCTCAAGAGACCCAGTACTTC. It specifies CASSPRTSGAQETQYF. The chain combines TRBV7-9 with TRBJ2-5; TRBD2 matches 10 bases. The CDR3 length is 16 residues. CDR1 and CDR2 from the germline V gene are SEHNR and FQNEAQ (reference sequence). Trimming removed 5 bases from V and 2 bases from J; junction bases left unmatched: 8.

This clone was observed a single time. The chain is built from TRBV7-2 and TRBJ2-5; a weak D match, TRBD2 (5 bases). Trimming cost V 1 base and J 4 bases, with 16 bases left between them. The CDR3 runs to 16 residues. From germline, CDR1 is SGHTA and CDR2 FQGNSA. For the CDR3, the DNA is TGTGCCAGCAGCTTAGGGCCCGCTAGCTGGAGAGAGACCCAGTACTTC. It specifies CASSLGPASWRETQYF.